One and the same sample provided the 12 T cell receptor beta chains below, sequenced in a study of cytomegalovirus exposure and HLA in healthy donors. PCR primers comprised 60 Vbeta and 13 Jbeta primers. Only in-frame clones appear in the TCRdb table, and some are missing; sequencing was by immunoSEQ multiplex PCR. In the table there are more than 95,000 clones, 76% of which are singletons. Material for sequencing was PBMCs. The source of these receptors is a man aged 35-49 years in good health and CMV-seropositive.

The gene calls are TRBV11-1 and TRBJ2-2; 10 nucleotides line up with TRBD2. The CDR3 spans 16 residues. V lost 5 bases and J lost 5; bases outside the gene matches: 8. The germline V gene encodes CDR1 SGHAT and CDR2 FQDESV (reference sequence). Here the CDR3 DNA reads TGTGCCAGCAGCCCCCGCCTAGCGGGGGTTACCGGGGAGCTGTTTTTT. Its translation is CASSPRLAGVTGELFF. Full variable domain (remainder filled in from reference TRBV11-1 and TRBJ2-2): EAEVAQSPRYKITEKSQAVAFWCDPISGHATLYWYRQILGQGPELLVQFQDESVVDDSQLPKDRFSAERLKGVDSTLKIQPAELGDSAMYLCASSPRLAGVTGELFFGEGSRLTVL.

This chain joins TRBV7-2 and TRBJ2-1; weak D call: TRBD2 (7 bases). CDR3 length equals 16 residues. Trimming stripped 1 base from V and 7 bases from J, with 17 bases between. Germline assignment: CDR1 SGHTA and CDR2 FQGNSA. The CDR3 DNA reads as TGTGCCAGCAGCTTAGACGGGGGGCGGATTAAGAATGAGCAGTTCTTC. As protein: CASSLDGGRIKNEQFF.

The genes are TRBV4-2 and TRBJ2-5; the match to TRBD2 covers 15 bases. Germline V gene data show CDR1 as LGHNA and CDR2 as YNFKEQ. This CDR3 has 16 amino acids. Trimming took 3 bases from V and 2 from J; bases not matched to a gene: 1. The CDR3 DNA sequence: TGTGCCAGCAGCCACGGGACTAGCGGGGGGCAAGAGACCCAGTACTTC. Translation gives CASSHGTSGGQETQYF.

The CDR3 protein is CASSLVDRGRQETQYF. CDR3 sequence (DNA): TGTGCCAGCAGCTTGGTAGACAGGGGGCGGCAGGAGACCCAGTACTTC. V gene TRBV5-4 combines with J gene TRBJ2-5; TRBD1 matches 10 bases. The germline V gene encodes CDR1 SGHNT and CDR2 YYREEE (reference sequence). The V and J ends lost 0 bases and 5 bases, in that order; junction bases with no gene match: 7. This CDR3 has 16 amino acids.

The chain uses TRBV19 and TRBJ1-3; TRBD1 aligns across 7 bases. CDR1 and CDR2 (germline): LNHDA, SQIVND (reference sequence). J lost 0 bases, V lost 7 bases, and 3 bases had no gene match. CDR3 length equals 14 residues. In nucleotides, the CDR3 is TGTGCCAGTACGGGACAGCTCTCTGGAAACACCATATATTTT. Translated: CASTGQLSGNTIYF.

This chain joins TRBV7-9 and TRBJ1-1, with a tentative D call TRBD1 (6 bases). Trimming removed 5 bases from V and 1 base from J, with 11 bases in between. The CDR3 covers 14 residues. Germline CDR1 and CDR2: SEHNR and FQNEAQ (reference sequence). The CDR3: CASSQTGPNTEAFF. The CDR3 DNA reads TGTGCCAGCAGCCAGACAGGACCGAACACTGAAGCTTTCTTT.

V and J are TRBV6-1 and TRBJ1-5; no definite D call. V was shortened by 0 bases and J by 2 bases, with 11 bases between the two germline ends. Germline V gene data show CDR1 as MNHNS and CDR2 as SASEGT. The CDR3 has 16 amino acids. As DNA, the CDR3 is TGTGCCAGCAGTGAAGCTCTGGGCCTTGGCAATCAGCCCCAGCATTTT. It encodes CASSEALGLGNQPQHF.

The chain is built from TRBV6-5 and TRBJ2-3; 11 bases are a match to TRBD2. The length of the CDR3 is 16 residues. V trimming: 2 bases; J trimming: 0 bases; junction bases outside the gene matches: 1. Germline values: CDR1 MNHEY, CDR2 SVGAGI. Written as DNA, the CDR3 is TGTGCCAGCAGTTACGGACTAGCGGGTAGCACAGATACGCAGTATTTT. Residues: CASSYGLAGSTDTQYF.

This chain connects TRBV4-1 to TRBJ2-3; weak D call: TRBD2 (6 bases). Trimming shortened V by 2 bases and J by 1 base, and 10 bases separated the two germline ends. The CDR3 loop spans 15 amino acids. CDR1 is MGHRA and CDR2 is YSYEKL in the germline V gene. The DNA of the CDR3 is TGCGCCAGCAGCCAAACGGGACTTCGCACAGATACGCAGTATTTT. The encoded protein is CASSQTGLRTDTQYF.

The CDR3 loop is CASSFQGMQYF. In nucleotides, the CDR3 is TGTGCCAGCAGTTTTCAGGGGATGCAGTACTTC. The V gene is TRBV28, the J gene TRBJ2-7; D is possibly TRBD1 (6 bases). Germline CDR1 MDHEN, CDR2 SYDVKM. V lost 3 bases and J 9 bases, leaving 9 bases between the germline ends. The CDR3 has 11 residues.

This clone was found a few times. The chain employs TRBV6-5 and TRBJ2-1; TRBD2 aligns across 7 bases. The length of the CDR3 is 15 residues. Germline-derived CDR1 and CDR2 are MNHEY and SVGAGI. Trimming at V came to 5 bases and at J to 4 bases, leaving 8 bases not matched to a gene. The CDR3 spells CASSPGTTSYNEQFF. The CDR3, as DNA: TGTGCCAGCAGTCCGGGGACTACCTCATACAATGAGCAGTTCTTC.

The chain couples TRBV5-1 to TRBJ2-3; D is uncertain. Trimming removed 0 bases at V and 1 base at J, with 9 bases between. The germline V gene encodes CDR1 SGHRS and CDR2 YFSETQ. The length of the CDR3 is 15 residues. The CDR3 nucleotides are TGCGCCAGCAGCTTGGCCCACCAGGGCACAGATACGCAGTATTTT. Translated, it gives CASSLAHQGTDTQYF.